The clone carrying this T cell receptor (beta chain) has a handful of counts. Its antigen is unknown. The data stem from a study of cytomegalovirus exposure and HLA in healthy donors. Vbeta (60) and Jbeta (13) primers were used in the PCR. Profiled with immunoSEQ multiplex PCR; TCRdb holds only in-frame clones, not every one. The sample has some 140,000 clones, roughly 80% seen once. Study conclusions and caveats: Altogether, 150 to 200 TCR beta chains were recorded as cytomegalovirus-associated.

The receptor was derived from a woman aged 40 to 49 in good health and CMV-seronegative. Sequencing used PBMCs.

The CDR3 here is CASSFGTEIMNTEAFF. CDR3 bases: TGTGCCAGCAGCTTCGGGACAGAGATAATGAACACTGAAGCTTTCTTT. The rearrangement links TRBV5-6 to TRBJ1-1; 7 bases align to TRBD1. The V segment lost 2 bases and the J segment 0 bases; nucleotides outside the gene matches: 7. The CDR3 is 16 residues long. The germline CDR1 and CDR2 sequences are SGHDT and YYEEEE.